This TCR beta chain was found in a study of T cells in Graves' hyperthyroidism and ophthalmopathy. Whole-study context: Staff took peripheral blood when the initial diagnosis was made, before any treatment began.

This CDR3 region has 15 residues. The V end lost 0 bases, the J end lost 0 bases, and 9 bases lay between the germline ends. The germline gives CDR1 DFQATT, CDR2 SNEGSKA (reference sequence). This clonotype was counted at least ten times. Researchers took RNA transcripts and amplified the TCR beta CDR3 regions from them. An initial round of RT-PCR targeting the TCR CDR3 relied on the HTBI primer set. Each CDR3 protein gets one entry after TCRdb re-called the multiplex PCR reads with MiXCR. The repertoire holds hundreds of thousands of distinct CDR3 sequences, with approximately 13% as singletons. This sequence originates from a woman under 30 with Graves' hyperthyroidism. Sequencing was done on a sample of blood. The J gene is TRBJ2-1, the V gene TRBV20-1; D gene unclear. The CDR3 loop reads CSAREGLSSYNEQFF. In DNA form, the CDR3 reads TGCAGTGCTAGAGAGGGCCTGAGCTCCTACAATGAGCAGTTCTTC.